The 18 T cell receptor beta chains listed next were all sequenced from one sample in a study of T-cell reconstitution after alpha-beta-depleted transplantation in children. The library targeted TCRbeta and was prepared with unique molecular identifiers. TCRdb itself ran the PCR reads through MiXCR, one entry per CDR3 protein. Altogether about 290,000 distinct CDR3 sequences are present, around 10% being singletons, with the ten largest covering less than 9%. The starting material was PBMCs, obtained before TCRalphabeta/CD19-depleted stem cell transplant. These receptors all come from a boy younger than two with acute myeloid leukemia, due to receive a stem cell transplant.

There are many counts of this clonotype. V usage is TRBV4-2 and J usage is TRBJ2-4, with D unclear. Between the trimmed V and J ends, which lost 0 bases and 1 base, there was a span of 10 bases. This CDR3 has 16 residues. Germline V gene lookup returns CDR1 LGHNA and CDR2 YNFKEQ. In nucleotides, the CDR3 is TGTGCCAGCAGCCAAGATGGAACTTTCGCCAAAAACATTCAGTACTTC. Translating gives CASSQDGTFAKNIQYF.

This clonotype occurred a few times. CDR3 loop: CASSQSNGQETQYF. The CDR3 DNA sequence: TGCGCCAGCAGTCAATCGAACGGACAAGAGACCCAGTACTTC. The chain employs TRBV23-1 and TRBJ2-5; D remains unclear. TRBV23-1 is an open reading frame, and its role is uncertain. The CDR3 runs 14 residues. The V gene lost 0 bases and the J gene lost 2 bases, with 7 bases spanning the gap.

Many counts were recorded for this clonotype. The chain has TRBV4-3 and TRBJ2-1; the match to TRBD2 covers 9 bases. V lost 0 bases and J lost 6; bases outside the gene matches: 6. The CDR3 covers 16 residues. The germline V gene encodes CDR1 LGHNA and CDR2 YSLEER. DNA of the CDR3: TGCGCCAGCAGCCAAGATTCGGGACTAGCCTCCAATGAGCAGTTCTTC. Protein: CASSQDSGLASNEQFF.

At least ten counts were recorded for this clonotype. The V gene is TRBV19, the J gene TRBJ2-3; the match to TRBD2 covers 10 bases. Trimming cost V 3 bases and J 1 base; bases outside gene matches: 13. The germline V gene has CDR1 LNHDA and CDR2 SQIVND (reference sequence). CDR3 length equals 19 residues. The CDR3 coding sequence is TGTGCCAGTAGTATTGGGATATGGCTAGCGGGAGACGGCACAGATACGCAGTATTTT. Protein: CASSIGIWLAGDGTDTQYF. Full variable domain (missing parts from reference TRBV19 and TRBJ2-3): DGGITQSPKYLFRKEGQNVTLSCEQNLNHDAMYWYRQDPGQGLRLIYYSQIVNDFQKGDIAEGYSVSREKKESFPLTVTSAQKNPTAFYLCASSIGIWLAGDGTDTQYFGPGTRLTVL.

This chain links TRBV20-1 with TRBJ2-4; no clear D gene. The CDR3 is 16 residues long. Trimming cost V 3 bases and J 0 bases, with 15 bases left between them. CDR1 and CDR2 (germline): DFQATT, SNEGSKA (reference sequence). The CDR3 sequence: CSASGRQLLAKNIQYF. CDR3 coding DNA: TGCAGTGCTAGCGGCCGACAACTCCTAGCCAAAAACATTCAGTACTTC.

This clonotype was recorded at least ten times. The chain links TRBV7-2 to TRBJ2-7; TRBD1 aligns across 8 bases. With V trimmed by 3 bases and J by 6 bases, 4 bases remained unmatched. The CDR3 is made up of 13 amino acids. Germline CDR1 and CDR2: SGHTA and FQGNSA. Here the CDR3 reads CASSFWTGSEQYF. In DNA form, the CDR3 reads TGTGCCAGCAGCTTCTGGACAGGGTCCGAGCAGTACTTC.

This clonotype has at least ten counts. The V call is TRBV5-1, the J call TRBJ1-2; D is unclear. Germline assignment: CDR1 SGHRS and CDR2 YFSETQ. V shed 2 bases and J shed 4 bases, with 9 bases lying between them. This CDR3 is built from 13 residues. The CDR3 is CASSLEGLYGYTF. DNA for the CDR3: TGCGCCAGCAGCTTAGAGGGCCTCTATGGCTACACCTTC.

The chain employs TRBV11-2 and TRBJ2-1; no firm D call. The V end lost 5 bases, the J end lost 10 bases, and 12 bases lay between the germline ends. The germline V gene encodes CDR1 SGHAT and CDR2 FQNNGV. This CDR3 has 12 residues. CDR3 loop: CASSRPELEQFF. CDR3 nucleotides: TGTGCCAGCAGCCGACCCGAGCTCGAGCAGTTCTTC.

The chain joins TRBV20-1 to TRBJ2-1; D possibly corresponds to TRBD2 (5 bases). Germline CDR1 DFQATT, CDR2 SNEGSKA (reference sequence). The CDR3 has 14 amino acids. Trimming pared 5 bases from V and 4 bases from J, leaving 15 bases between. CDR3 in amino acids: CSAPSLVGYNEQFF. The DNA of the CDR3 is TGCAGTGCTCCTTCACTAGTAGGATACAATGAGCAGTTCTTC.

This clonotype occurred many times. This chain connects TRBV7-9 to TRBJ2-1; D unresolved. Deletions cut 2 bases from V and 7 bases from J, with 15 bases between. This CDR3 contains 15 residues. Germline V CDR1 and CDR2: SEHNR, FQNEAQ (reference sequence). As DNA, the CDR3 is TGTGCCAGCAGCTTACCCCGGATCTCTAGGAATGAGCAGTTCTTC. Translated: CASSLPRISRNEQFF.

V gene TRBV20-1 combines with J gene TRBJ2-3; 8 bases match TRBD1. J was trimmed by 2 bases and V by 3 bases; bases with no gene match: 10. The CDR3 loop spans 16 amino acids. Germline CDR1 reads DFQATT; CDR2 reads SNEGSKA (reference sequence). The CDR3 region is CSARVWTGRYTDTQYF. DNA for the CDR3: TGCAGTGCTAGGGTCTGGACAGGGCGATACACAGATACGCAGTATTTT.

This clonotype was recorded at least ten times. This sequence joins TRBV20-1 and TRBJ2-1, with 7 nucleotides matching TRBD2. CDR1 DFQATT and CDR2 SNEGSKA come from the germline V gene (reference sequence). The trim removed 6 bases at V and 0 bases at J, leaving 5 bases unmatched. The CDR3 has 14 residues. The CDR3 bases are TGCAGTGCGGGAGGGGTCCGCTCCTACAATGAGCAGTTCTTC. This encodes CSAGGVRSYNEQFF.

This clonotype was observed a few times. The V gene is TRBV10-3, the J gene TRBJ2-1; 7 nucleotides align to TRBD1. J gave up 8 bases and V 10 bases, and 11 bases lay outside the gene matches. The V gene's germline CDR1 is ENHRY and CDR2 SYGVKD. The CDR3 is 13 amino acids. CDR3 bases: TGTGCCAACAGCAACGGACAGGCGTATGAGCAGTTCTTC. Its translation: CANSNGQAYEQFF.

This clonotype was observed a few times. The chain carries TRBV4-3 and TRBJ2-1; no reliable D call. Trimming took off 4 bases at V and 1 base at J, with 11 bases between the two ends. This CDR3 region has 15 residues. Germline CDR1 reads LGHNA; CDR2 reads YSLEER. CDR3 sequence: CASSRITDSYNEQFF. The CDR3 nucleotides are TGCGCCAGCAGCCGGATTACAGATTCCTACAATGAGCAGTTCTTC.

This clonotype was seen at least ten times. The chain combines TRBV7-2 with TRBJ1-2; D is unclear. Germline V lookup: CDR1 SGHTA, CDR2 FQGNSA. Trimming cost V 1 base and J 10 bases, with 10 bases left between them. The CDR3 sequence is 12 residues long. This chain's CDR3 is CASSLELRTYTF. The CDR3 bases are TGTGCCAGCAGCTTAGAGCTCAGGACCTACACCTTC.

This clonotype was counted at least ten times. This sequence joins TRBV29-1 and TRBJ2-5; tentatively, D is TRBD2 (5 bases). From germline, CDR1 is SQVTM and CDR2 ANQGSEA. This CDR3 comprises 12 residues. The ends were cut back, 4 bases at V and 7 bases at J, with 13 bases in the middle. The CDR3 region has the DNA TGCAGCGTTGCGCCTCGGGGAGCGACCCAGTACTTC. This encodes CSVAPRGATQYF.

This clonotype was recorded at least ten times. The rearrangement links TRBV20-1 to TRBJ2-3; a weak D match, TRBD1 (6 bases). Trimming took off 0 bases at V and 1 base at J, with 11 bases between the two ends. CDR1 DFQATT and CDR2 SNEGSKA come from the germline V gene (reference sequence). This CDR3 spans 15 amino acids. CDR3 sequence (DNA): TGCAGTGCTAGAGATCAGGGGACCCGCACAGATACGCAGTATTTT. It yields the protein CSARDQGTRTDTQYF.

This clonotype was counted at least ten times. This rearrangement joins TRBV12-5 to TRBJ1-1, with a weak D call TRBD1 (5 bases). The CDR3 totals 14 residues. CDR1 is LGHNT, CDR2 FRNRAP, per germline. V shed 0 bases and J shed 6 bases, with 11 bases lying between them. DNA for the CDR3: TGTGCTAGTGGTTTGGTCGGAGGGGTGGCTGAAGCTTTCTTT. It is translated as CASGLVGGVAEAFF.